This T cell receptor (beta chain) was captured in a study of T cell responses to AZD1222 COVID-19 vaccine. Germline V gene sequence: CDR1 SGHTS, CDR2 YDEGEE. The CDR3 is 16 residues long. V lost 1 base to trimming and J lost 5 bases, with 13 bases between them. Some clones are missing from TCRdb's copy, which holds only in-frame ones; the method was immunoSEQ multiplex PCR. Here the sample spans about 160,000 clones, around 90% being singletons. The genes are TRBV5-8 and TRBJ1-6; no clear D gene. The sequence came from an adult who received the AZD1222 COVID-19 vaccine. Material: peripheral blood, obtained 28 days after the second AZD1222 dose. CDR3 region: CASSLYPGLNNSPLHF. CDR3 DNA: TGTGCCAGCAGCTTGTATCCCGGACTTAATAATTCACCCCTCCACTTT.